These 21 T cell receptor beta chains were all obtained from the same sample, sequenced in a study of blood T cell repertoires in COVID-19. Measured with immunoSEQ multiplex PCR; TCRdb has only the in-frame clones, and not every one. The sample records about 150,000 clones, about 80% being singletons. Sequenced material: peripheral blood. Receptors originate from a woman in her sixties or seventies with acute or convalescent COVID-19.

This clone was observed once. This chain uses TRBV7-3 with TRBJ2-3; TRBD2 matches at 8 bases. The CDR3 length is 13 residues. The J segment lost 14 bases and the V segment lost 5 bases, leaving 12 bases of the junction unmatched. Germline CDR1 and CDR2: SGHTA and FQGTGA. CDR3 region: CASSPTPGGVGYF. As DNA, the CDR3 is TGTGCCAGCAGCCCAACCCCGGGGGGGGTGGGGTATTTT.

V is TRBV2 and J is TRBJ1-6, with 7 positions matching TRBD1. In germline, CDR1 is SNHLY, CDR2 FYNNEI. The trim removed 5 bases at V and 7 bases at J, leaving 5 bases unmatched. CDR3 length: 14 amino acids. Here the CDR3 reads CASSRQGRNSPLHF. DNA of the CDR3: TGTGCCAGCAGTCGACAGGGTAGGAATTCACCCCTCCACTTT.

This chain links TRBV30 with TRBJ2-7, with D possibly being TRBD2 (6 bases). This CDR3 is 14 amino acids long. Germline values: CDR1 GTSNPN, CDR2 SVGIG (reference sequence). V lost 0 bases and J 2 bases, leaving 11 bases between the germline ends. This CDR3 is CAWSVRGPTYEQYF. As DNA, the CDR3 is TGTGCCTGGAGTGTGCGGGGACCTACCTACGAGCAGTACTTC.

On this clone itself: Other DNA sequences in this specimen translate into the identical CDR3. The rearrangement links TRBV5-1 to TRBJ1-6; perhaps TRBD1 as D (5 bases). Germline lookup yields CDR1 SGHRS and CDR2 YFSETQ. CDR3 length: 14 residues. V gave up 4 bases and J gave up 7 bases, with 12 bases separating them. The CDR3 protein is CASSHDRANSPLHF. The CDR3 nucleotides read TGCGCCAGCAGCCACGACAGAGCGAATTCACCCCTCCACTTT.

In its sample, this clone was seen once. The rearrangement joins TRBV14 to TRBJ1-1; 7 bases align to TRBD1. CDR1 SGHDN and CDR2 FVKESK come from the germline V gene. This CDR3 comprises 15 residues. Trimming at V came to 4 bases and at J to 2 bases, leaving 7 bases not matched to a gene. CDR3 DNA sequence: TGTGCCAGCAGCCGATCAGGACAGGCTAACACTGAAGCTTTCTTT. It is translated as CASSRSGQANTEAFF.

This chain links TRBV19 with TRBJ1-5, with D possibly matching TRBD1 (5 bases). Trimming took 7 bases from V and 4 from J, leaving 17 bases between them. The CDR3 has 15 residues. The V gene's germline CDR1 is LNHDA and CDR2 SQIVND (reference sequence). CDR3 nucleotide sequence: TGTGCCAGTACCCCTTGGGGAGGGGAGAATCAGCCCCAGCATTTT. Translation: CASTPWGGENQPQHF.

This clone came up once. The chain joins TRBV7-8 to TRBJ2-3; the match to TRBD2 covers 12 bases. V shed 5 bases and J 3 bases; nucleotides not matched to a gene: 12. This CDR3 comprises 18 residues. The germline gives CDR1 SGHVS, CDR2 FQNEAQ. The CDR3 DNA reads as TGTGCCAGCAGCCGAAGATCTAGCGGGGGGGCGGAGACAGATACGCAGTATTTT. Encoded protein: CASSRRSSGGAETDTQYF.

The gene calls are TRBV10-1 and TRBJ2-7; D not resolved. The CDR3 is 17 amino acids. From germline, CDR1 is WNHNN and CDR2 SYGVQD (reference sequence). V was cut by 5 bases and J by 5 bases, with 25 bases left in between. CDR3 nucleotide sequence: TGCGCCAGCAGTTGCGGATTTGCCGGGTACTGCCTAGACGAGCAGTACGTC. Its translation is CASSCGFAGYCLDEQYV.

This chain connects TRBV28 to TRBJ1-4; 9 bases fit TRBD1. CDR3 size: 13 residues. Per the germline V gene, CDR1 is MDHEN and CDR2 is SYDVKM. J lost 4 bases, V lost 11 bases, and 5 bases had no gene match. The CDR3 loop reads CAGTGGGNEKLFF. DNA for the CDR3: TGTGCCGGTACAGGGGGCGGTAATGAAAAACTGTTTTTT.

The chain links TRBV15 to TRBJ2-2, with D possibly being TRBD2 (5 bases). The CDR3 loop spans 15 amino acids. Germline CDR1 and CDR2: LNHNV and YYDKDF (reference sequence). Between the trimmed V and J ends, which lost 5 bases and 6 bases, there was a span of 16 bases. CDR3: CATSLQISGSGELFF. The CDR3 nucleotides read TGTGCCACCAGCCTCCAAATATCGGGGTCCGGGGAGCTGTTTTTT.

The CDR3 DNA sequence: TGTGCCAGCTCACCCGCCGGGGGACAGGCGATCACTGAAGCTTTCTTT. Translating it yields CASSPAGGQAITEAFF. The chain joins TRBV18 to TRBJ1-1, with 8 bases aligning to TRBD1. Germline V CDR1 and CDR2: KGHSH, LQKENI. V shed 3 bases and J 4 bases; nucleotides not matched to a gene: 10. This CDR3 has 16 amino acids.

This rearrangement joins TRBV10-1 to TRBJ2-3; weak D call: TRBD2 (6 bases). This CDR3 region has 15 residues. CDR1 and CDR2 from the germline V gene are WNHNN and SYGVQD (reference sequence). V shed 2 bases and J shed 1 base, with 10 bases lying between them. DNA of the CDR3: TGCGCCAGCAGTGAGACTAGCCTCGGCACAGATACGCAGTATTTT. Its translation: CASSETSLGTDTQYF.

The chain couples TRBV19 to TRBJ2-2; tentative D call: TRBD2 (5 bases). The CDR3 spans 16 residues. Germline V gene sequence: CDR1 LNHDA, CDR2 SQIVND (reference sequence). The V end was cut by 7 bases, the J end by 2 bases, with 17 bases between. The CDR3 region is CASTSRAGTNTGELFF. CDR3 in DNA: TGTGCCAGTACCTCTAGGGCGGGTACCAACACCGGGGAGCTGTTTTTT.

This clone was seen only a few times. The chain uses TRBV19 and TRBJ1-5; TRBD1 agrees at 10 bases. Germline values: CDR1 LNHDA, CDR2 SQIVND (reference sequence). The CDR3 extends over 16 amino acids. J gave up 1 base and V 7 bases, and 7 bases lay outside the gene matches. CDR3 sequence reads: CASTWDRGRSNQPQHF. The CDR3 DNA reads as TGTGCCAGTACCTGGGACAGGGGAAGGAGCAATCAGCCCCAGCATTTT.

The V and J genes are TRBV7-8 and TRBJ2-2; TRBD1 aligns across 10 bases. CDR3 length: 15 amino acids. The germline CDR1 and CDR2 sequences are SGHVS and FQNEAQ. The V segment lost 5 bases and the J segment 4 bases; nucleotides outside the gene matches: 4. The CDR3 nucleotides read TGTGCCAGCAGCCTCCGGACAGGGGGCACCGGGGAGCTGTTTTTT. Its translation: CASSLRTGGTGELFF.

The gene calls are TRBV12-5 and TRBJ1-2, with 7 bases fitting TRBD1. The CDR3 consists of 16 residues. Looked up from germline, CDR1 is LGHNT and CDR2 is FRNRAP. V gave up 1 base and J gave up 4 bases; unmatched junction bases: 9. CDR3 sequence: CASGLERAGGIYGYTF. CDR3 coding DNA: TGTGCTAGTGGTTTGGAGAGGGCAGGGGGGATCTATGGCTACACCTTC.

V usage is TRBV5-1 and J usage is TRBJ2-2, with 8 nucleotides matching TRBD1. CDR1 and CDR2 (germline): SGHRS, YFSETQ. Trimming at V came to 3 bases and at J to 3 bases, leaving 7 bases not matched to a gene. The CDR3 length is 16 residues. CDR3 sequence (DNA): TGCGCCAGCAGCTCGTGGACAGGGTTGGACACCGGGGAGCTGTTTTTT. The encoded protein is CASSSWTGLDTGELFF.

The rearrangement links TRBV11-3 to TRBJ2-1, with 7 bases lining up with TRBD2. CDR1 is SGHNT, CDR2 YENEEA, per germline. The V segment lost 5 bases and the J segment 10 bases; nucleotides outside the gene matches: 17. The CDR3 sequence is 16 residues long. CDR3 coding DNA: TGTGCCAGCAGCCCGTTGGGGTCTAGCGGCGACTCGGAGCAGTTCTTC. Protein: CASSPLGSSGDSEQFF.

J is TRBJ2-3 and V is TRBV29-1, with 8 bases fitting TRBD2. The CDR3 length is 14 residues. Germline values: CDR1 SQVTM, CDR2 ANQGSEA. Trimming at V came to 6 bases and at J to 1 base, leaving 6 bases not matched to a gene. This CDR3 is CSVAERGRTDTQYF. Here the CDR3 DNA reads TGCAGCGTCGCCGAGCGGGGGCGCACAGATACGCAGTATTTT.

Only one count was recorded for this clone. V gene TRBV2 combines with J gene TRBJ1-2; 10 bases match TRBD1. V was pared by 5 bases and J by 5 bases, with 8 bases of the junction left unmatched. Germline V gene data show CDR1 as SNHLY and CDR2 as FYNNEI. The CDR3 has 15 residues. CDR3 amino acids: CASSIDRGRVYGYTF. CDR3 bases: TGTGCCAGCAGTATCGACAGGGGGCGGGTATATGGCTACACCTTC.

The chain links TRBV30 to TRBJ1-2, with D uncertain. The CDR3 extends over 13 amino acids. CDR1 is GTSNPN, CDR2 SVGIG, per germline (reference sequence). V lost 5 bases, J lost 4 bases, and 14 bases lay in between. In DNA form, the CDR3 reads TGTGCCTGGTCCGGCCAGGCAGGCTATGGCTACACCTTC. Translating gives CAWSGQAGYGYTF.